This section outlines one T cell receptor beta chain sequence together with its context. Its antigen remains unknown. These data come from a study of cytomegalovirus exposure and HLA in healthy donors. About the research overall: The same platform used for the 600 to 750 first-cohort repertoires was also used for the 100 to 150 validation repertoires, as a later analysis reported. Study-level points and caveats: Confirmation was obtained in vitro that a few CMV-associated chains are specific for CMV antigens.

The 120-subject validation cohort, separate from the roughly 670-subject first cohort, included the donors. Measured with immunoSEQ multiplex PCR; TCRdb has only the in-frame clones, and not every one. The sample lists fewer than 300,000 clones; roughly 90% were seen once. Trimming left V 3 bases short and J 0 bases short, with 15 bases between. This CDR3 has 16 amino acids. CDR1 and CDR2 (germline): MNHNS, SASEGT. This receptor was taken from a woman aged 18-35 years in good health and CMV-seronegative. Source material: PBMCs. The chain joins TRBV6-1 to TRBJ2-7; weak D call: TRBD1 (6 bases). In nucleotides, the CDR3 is TGTGCCAGCAGTGAGGAAAAGGACAGTCTCTCCTACGAGCAGTACTTC. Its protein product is CASSEEKDSLSYEQYF.